This T cell receptor beta chain is from a study of blood T cell repertoires in COVID-19. At the level of the study: Both acute and convalescent COVID-19 samples were obtained from the United States, Italy and Spain. Sample material is recorded as cDNA or gDNA derived from T cells, B-cell-depleted T cells, or PBMCs.

This CDR3 region has 14 residues. J gave up 4 bases and V 7 bases, and 9 bases lay outside the gene matches. CDR1 is SGDLS, CDR2 YYNGEE, per germline. In the original analysis: Estimation of nucleated cell counts was performed using reference gene primer amplification. Some clones are missing from TCRdb's copy, which holds only in-frame ones; the method was immunoSEQ multiplex PCR. V, J and clone size were drawn from that table, and D and trimming were deduced from the DNA. The sample carries roughly 140,000 clones, 80% recorded once. This chain connects TRBV9 to TRBJ2-7, with 9 bases that match TRBD2. Material for sequencing was peripheral blood. This receptor was identified in a man in his 60s with acute or convalescent COVID-19. CDR3 amino acids: CASRGGGGAYEQYF. The CDR3 region has the DNA TGTGCCAGCCGCGGGGGCGGGGGGGCGTACGAGCAGTACTTC. Based on the CDR3 plus reference TRBV9 and TRBJ2-7, the full variable domain is DSGVTQTPKHLITATGQRVTLRCSPRSGDLSVYWYQQSLDQGLQFLIQYYNGEERAKGNILERFSAQQFPDLHSELNLSSLELGDSALYFCASRGGGGAYEQYFGPGTRLTVT.